This T cell receptor beta chain stems from a study of coeliac disease. For the study at large: Without high-resolution HLA typing, biased TRBV7-2 usage was examined as a proof of principle. The study's findings and limits: Unbiased detection of gliadin-specific T cells was judged not feasible with this approach. Of coeliac lamina propria samples, about 55% of the 18 held published gliadin-specific TRB sequences, versus 1 of 6 controls. TRB repertoires were largely private, with most amino acid sequences found in only one sample.

As regards this clone: As yet, its antigen is unknown.

CDR3 size: 16 residues. The V and J ends lost 2 bases and 4 bases, in that order; junction bases with no gene match: 7. CDR1 MNHNY and CDR2 SVGAGI come from the germline V gene (reference sequence). Method: immunoSEQ multiplex PCR; TCRdb's copy keeps in-frame clones and lacks some. The sample yields fewer than 9,500 clones, 67% seen once. The material sequenced was lamina propria lymphocytes from the gut. The clonotype originates from a woman in her sixties or seventies with celiac disease. The chain has TRBV6-6 and TRBJ2-3, with TRBD1 matching over 9 bases. For the CDR3, the DNA is TGTGCCAGCAGTTACGACGACAGGGGGTCCGCAGATACGCAGTATTTT. This gives the protein CASSYDDRGSADTQYF.